The 21 T cell receptor beta chains presented below share a single source sample, sequenced in a study of blood T cell repertoires in COVID-19. The table came from immunoSEQ multiplex PCR; TCRdb's copy has only in-frame clones and leaves some out. The sample has about 310,000 clones; around 87% are singletons. Material for sequencing was peripheral blood. Every receptor here comes from a middle-aged man with active or convalescent COVID-19.

The J gene is TRBJ1-3, the V gene TRBV28; a weak D match, TRBD1 (6 bases). CDR3 length: 15 amino acids. V lost 3 bases to trimming and J lost 4 bases, with 13 bases between them. Germline V gives CDR1 MDHEN, CDR2 SYDVKM. CDR3 DNA: TGTGCCAGCAGTTTGGACAGATTGGAGGGAAACACCATATATTTT. Amino acid sequence: CASSLDRLEGNTIYF.

This clone was detected only a few times. J is TRBJ2-7 and V is TRBV28; TRBD2 matches at 9 bases. Per germline, CDR1 MDHEN and CDR2 SYDVKM. CDR3 length: 13 amino acids. The ends lost 6 bases at V and 3 bases at J; junction bases unmatched: 3. Written as DNA, the CDR3 is TGTGCCAGCAGGCTTAGCGGGAGCTACGAGCAGTACTTC. Translated, it gives CASRLSGSYEQYF.

J is TRBJ1-2 and V is TRBV28; 10 bases align to TRBD1. The CDR3 is 15 amino acids. The germline V gene has CDR1 MDHEN and CDR2 SYDVKM. This CDR3 reads CATTGGDNTGYGYTF. In nucleotides, the CDR3 is TGTGCAACGACAGGGGGCGATAACACAGGATATGGCTACACCTTC.

The chain recombines TRBV6-4 with TRBJ2-4, with 10 bases aligning to TRBD1. Looked up from germline, CDR1 is MRHNA and CDR2 is SNTAGT. V dropped 2 bases and J dropped 4; count of bases not matched to a gene: 5. The CDR3 is 16 amino acids. CDR3 bases: TGTGCCAGCAGTGACACGAGACAGGGGGCGAAAAACATTCAGTACTTC. This translates into CASSDTRQGAKNIQYF.

This clone was seen a single time. V is TRBV9 and J is TRBJ2-1, with 7 bases matching TRBD1. The V gene's germline CDR1 is SGDLS and CDR2 YYNGEE. The junction had 5 bases not matched to a gene; V was cut back by 3 bases and J by 5 bases. CDR3 length equals 14 residues. The CDR3 sequence: CASSGTTGNNEQFF. CDR3 nucleotides: TGTGCCAGCAGCGGGACGACAGGGAACAATGAGCAGTTCTTC.

This rearrangement joins TRBV7-2 to TRBJ2-3, with 7 nucleotides matching TRBD2. This CDR3 region has 15 residues. V lost 0 bases and J lost 8; bases outside the gene matches: 8. From germline, CDR1 is SGHTA and CDR2 FQGNSA. The CDR3 reads CASSLALSGAPTQYF. The CDR3 DNA is TGTGCCAGCAGCTTAGCGCTCAGCGGGGCCCCTACGCAGTATTTT. The entire variable domain, with the rest obtained from reference TRBV7-2 and TRBJ2-3, is as follows: GAGVSQSPSNKVTEKGKDVELRCDPISGHTALYWYRQSLGQGLEFLIYFQGNSAPDKSGLPSDRFSAERTGGSVSTLTIQRTQQEDSAVYLCASSLALSGAPTQYFGPGTRLTVL.

This sequence joins TRBV4-2 and TRBJ2-2; 8 nucleotides line up with TRBD2. Germline CDR1 and CDR2: LGHNA and YNFKEQ. V gave up 3 bases and J gave up 2 bases; unmatched junction bases: 5. The CDR3 has 16 amino acids. CDR3 loop: CASSHAGGTNTGELFF. In DNA form, the CDR3 reads TGTGCCAGCAGCCACGCGGGAGGCACCAACACCGGGGAGCTGTTTTTT.

V gene TRBV2 combines with J gene TRBJ2-1, with 10 bases aligning to TRBD2. V was pared by 6 bases and J by 13 bases, with 6 bases of the junction left unmatched. The CDR3 contains 12 residues. The germline CDR1 and CDR2 sequences are SNHLY and FYNNEI. The CDR3 sequence is CASSVSGRAQFF. Written as DNA, the CDR3 is TGTGCCAGCAGCGTGAGCGGGAGGGCCCAGTTCTTC. Complete variable domain (other parts from reference TRBV2 and TRBJ2-1): EPEVTQTPSHQVTQMGQEVILRCVPISNHLYFYWYRQILGQKVEFLVSFYNNEISEKSEIFDDQFSVERPDGSNFTLKIRSTKLEDSAMYFCASSVSGRAQFFGPGTRLTVL.

V is TRBV5-1 and J is TRBJ2-1; D ambiguous. The germline V gene has CDR1 SGHRS and CDR2 YFSETQ. Trimming stripped 3 bases from V and 2 bases from J, with 6 bases between. The CDR3 is 13 amino acids. The CDR3 spells CASSSPTYNEQFF. DNA of the CDR3: TGCGCCAGCAGCTCCCCCACCTACAATGAGCAGTTCTTC.

A note on this clone: The same CDR3 arises from other DNA sequences in this sample as well. The chain joins TRBV28 to TRBJ1-5; no clear D gene. The CDR3 has 13 residues. CDR1 is MDHEN and CDR2 is SYDVKM in the germline V gene. V dropped 2 bases and J dropped 4 bases, with 6 bases sitting between them. The CDR3 sequence: CASSLPGNQPQHF. CDR3 coding DNA: TGTGCCAGCAGTTTACCGGGAAATCAGCCCCAGCATTTT.

The chain links TRBV28 to TRBJ1-2, with no clear D. This CDR3 region has 14 residues. Trimming took 6 bases from V and 6 from J, leaving 17 bases between them. CDR1 MDHEN and CDR2 SYDVKM come from the germline V gene. The CDR3 DNA is TGTGCCAGCAGCACACCCAGGCCCGACGATGGCTACACCTTC. Protein product: CASSTPRPDDGYTF.

The chain combines TRBV7-2 with TRBJ1-3; tentative D call: TRBD1 (5 bases). V dropped 0 bases and J dropped 4 bases, with 7 bases sitting between them. Germline values: CDR1 SGHTA, CDR2 FQGNSA. The length of the CDR3 is 14 residues. The CDR3 loop is CASSLAGAGNTIYF. The CDR3 DNA reads as TGTGCCAGCAGCTTAGCAGGGGCAGGAAACACCATATATTTT.

This sequence joins TRBV2 and TRBJ1-5; unclear D gene. Germline V gives CDR1 SNHLY, CDR2 FYNNEI. Trimming shortened V by 3 bases and J by 7 bases, and 10 bases separated the two germline ends. The CDR3 is made up of 13 amino acids. The chain's CDR3 is CASSDEEGQPQHF. CDR3 in DNA: TGTGCCAGCAGTGACGAAGAGGGACAGCCCCAGCATTTT.

This clone was observed a handful of times. The chain employs TRBV7-2 and TRBJ2-7, with a weak D call TRBD1 (6 bases). CDR3 size: 15 residues. Germline CDR1 is SGHTA and CDR2 is FQGNSA. Trimming cost V 5 bases and J 0 bases, with 14 bases left between them. Here the CDR3 reads CASSIDRTSSYEQYF. The CDR3 DNA sequence: TGTGCCAGCAGCATTGACAGGACGAGCTCCTACGAGCAGTACTTC.

CDR3: CASSTGRTDTQYF. The CDR3 DNA reads TGTGCCAGCAGCACAGGGCGCACAGATACGCAGTATTTT. The V gene is TRBV9, the J gene TRBJ2-3; a possible D gene is TRBD1 (6 bases). Germline V lookup: CDR1 SGDLS, CDR2 YYNGEE. The CDR3 length is 13 residues. V was pared by 4 bases and J by 1 base, with 7 bases between. Supplemented by reference TRBV9 and TRBJ2-3, the full variable domain reads DSGVTQTPKHLITATGQRVTLRCSPRSGDLSVYWYQQSLDQGLQFLIQYYNGEERAKGNILERFSAQQFPDLHSELNLSSLELGDSALYFCASSTGRTDTQYFGPGTRLTVL.

The sample holds a few counts of this clone. This sample includes further DNA sequences coding for the same CDR3. J is TRBJ1-1 and V is TRBV18; TRBD1 matches at 7 bases. The CDR3 contains 13 residues. CDR1 is KGHSH and CDR2 is LQKENI in the germline V gene. V lost 2 bases and J lost 5; bases outside the gene matches: 2. As DNA, the CDR3 is TGTGCCAGCTCACCAGACAGGGAGACTGAAGCTTTCTTT. Translation: CASSPDRETEAFF.

The rearrangement uses TRBV18 and TRBJ2-2, with a weak D call TRBD2 (5 bases). Germline CDR1 and CDR2: KGHSH and LQKENI. V was cut by 6 bases and J by 0 bases, with 14 bases left in between. The length of the CDR3 is 16 residues. DNA of the CDR3: TGTGCCAGCTCCCTCCAGGAGGAAGCGAACACCGGGGAGCTGTTTTTT. Its translation is CASSLQEEANTGELFF.

This chain uses TRBV5-1 with TRBJ1-2; 7 nucleotides line up with TRBD1. V lost 4 bases to trimming and J lost 7 bases; unmatched junction nucleotides: 13. This CDR3 spans 15 amino acids. Germline V CDR1 and CDR2: SGHRS, YFSETQ. In DNA, the CDR3 is TGCGCCAGCAGCCCGGGGGACAGCAAGAAGGTTGGCTACACCTTC. Translated: CASSPGDSKKVGYTF.

This chain links TRBV7-6 with TRBJ2-7; 7 bases are a match to TRBD1. J was trimmed by 2 bases and V by 1 base; bases with no gene match: 2. CDR1 is SGHVS and CDR2 is FNYEAQ in the germline V gene. The CDR3 has 14 amino acids. CDR3: CASSLVGTAYEQYF. CDR3 nucleotides: TGTGCCAGCAGCTTAGTAGGGACAGCCTACGAGCAGTACTTC.

This clone has only a few counts. The chain combines TRBV7-9 with TRBJ1-3; TRBD1 matches at 10 bases. J was trimmed by 4 bases and V by 7 bases; bases with no gene match: 7. The CDR3 sequence is 15 residues long. Germline V lookup: CDR1 SEHNR, CDR2 FQNEAQ (reference sequence). The CDR3 DNA sequence: TGTGCCAGCACCTCCGGGACAGGGGAAGGAAACACCATATATTTT. Its translation is CASTSGTGEGNTIYF.

The CDR3 here is CSVLTSLETQYF. Written as DNA, the CDR3 is TGCAGCGTTCTAACTAGCTTAGAGACCCAGTACTTC. The chain carries TRBV29-1 and TRBJ2-5, with TRBD2 as a possible D gene (6 bases). This CDR3 has 12 amino acids. The germline CDR1 and CDR2 sequences are SQVTM and ANQGSEA. With 5 bases removed from V and 4 bases from J, the gap between germline ends came to 11 bases.